This T cell receptor (beta chain) was obtained from a study of identical twins (dated by TCRdb to between 2015 and 2016). Study-wide context: To test whether fetal clonotypes persist, this study deep-sequenced TCR alpha and beta repertoires from monozygotic twins, from unrelated adults of various ages, and from cord blood. Replicate twin experiments were performed at different times using different library preparation protocols to rule out contamination. The investigation overall reported the following: Recombination models systematically underestimated out-of-frame TCR alpha sharing in monozygotic twins but agreed with sharing between unrelated individuals. Abundant cord blood beta clonotypes carried fewer insertions; young adult naive repertoires showed a weaker similar trend, while memory repertoires showed none. Out-of-frame TCR alpha sequences shared between twins showed an excess of low generation-probability sequences compared with coincidental sharing between unrelated individuals. Excess twin sharing in beta out-of-frame sequences was weaker because fewer shared sequences lowered the signal-to-noise ratio. Because the same donors could not be followed over many years, the conclusions relied on cross-sectional statistical analysis. Invariant T cells such as MAIT and iNKT could partly confound zero-insertion analyses, although diverse VJ usage argued against such confounding for most clonotypes.

Every donor was a healthy Caucasian. The researchers also sequenced three unrelated adults who were not twins: a male aged 18 to 30, a male aged 50 to 59, and a female aged 50 to 59. Miltenyi CD45RO+ enrichment and human naive T-cell isolation kits were used to isolate memory (CD45RO+) and naive T cells from PBMC. This clonotype has more than one count but fewer than ten. Its binding antigen is unknown. One base away there is no much larger clone; base qualities are not given. The protocol used for the library was 5' RACE. TCRdb shows the sequencer as Illumina HiSeq 2000. A universal primer binding site was introduced by template switching, and a unique molecular identifier was present in the final cDNA, enabling accurate counting of TCR cDNA molecules. Specific primers in the conserved constant-segment region were used to synthesize first-strand cDNA for the TCR alpha and beta chains. Each cDNA library was double barcoded, with a SMART-Mk sample barcode plus Illumina barcodes, to control for contamination. TruSeq adapter sequences and Illumina sample barcodes were added in two successive PCR steps. TCR alpha and beta cDNA libraries were sequenced on the Illumina HiSeq platform with custom primers. For the original study's pipeline: Raw reads were processed with MiGEC to extract unique molecular identifiers, and MiXCR was used to determine CDR3 positions. For each individual, recombination models were inferred using an EM algorithm with the repgenHMM and IGoR tools. The tcR package in R was used for shared clonotype analysis, with sharing normalized by the product of cloneset sizes. To study raw recombination without the effects of thymic and clonal selection, out-of-frame nonproductive sequences were analyzed. TCRdb itself trimmed the public reads at Q25 with fastp, ran MiXCR and retained productive beta chains. CDR3 protein duplicates are merged, each entry listing the most common genes and DNA. The V and J calls were determined by TCRdb, not by the authors. The sample table shows around 370,000 distinct CDR3 sequences, and roughly 9% are seen once. The top ten constitute approximately 8.9% of the sample.

The CDR3 contains 13 residues, cysteine and phenylalanine counted. Only CDR3 DNA remains: 39 bases, in frame from the first base. Cut back by 1 base and 9 bases, the V and J ends lie 13 bases apart. From a lookup of the germline V gene, CDR1 and CDR2 are SQVTM and ANQGSEA. The TCR originated in a woman aged 45-59 years in good health. Specimen: naive T cells sorted from blood. Read against the paper, the sample's cell subset or site label means: cells isolated with a human naive T-cell isolation kit. The V gene is TRBV29-1 and the J gene is TRBJ2-1, with TRBD2 as a weak D call on 5 bases. The CDR3 protein is CSVEAGKRGEQFF. The bases are TGCAGCGTTGAAGCGGGAAAGCGTGGTGAGCAGTTCTTC.